This TCR beta chain appears in the sequencing data of a study of blood T cells in healthy people across ages. The use of a sample-barcoded 5' primer and a J-beta primer mix characterized a second PCR of roughly 6 to 11 cycles. TCRdb re-called the 5' RACE reads with MiXCR, one entry per CDR3 protein. The sample lists about 1.8 million distinct CDR3 sequences, 40% to 55% seen once, with around 2.1% in the top ten. The sequence derives from a middle-aged woman in good health. The sequenced sample consisted of blood.

CDR3 in amino acids: CATRDSIYEQYF. CDR3 bases: TGTGCCACTAGGGACAGTATCTACGAGCAGTACTTC. The gene calls are TRBV6-5 and TRBJ2-7; 7 positions match TRBD1. J lost 3 bases, V lost 10 bases, and 6 bases had no gene match. Germline loops: CDR1 MNHEY, CDR2 SVGAGI. The CDR3 runs to 12 residues.